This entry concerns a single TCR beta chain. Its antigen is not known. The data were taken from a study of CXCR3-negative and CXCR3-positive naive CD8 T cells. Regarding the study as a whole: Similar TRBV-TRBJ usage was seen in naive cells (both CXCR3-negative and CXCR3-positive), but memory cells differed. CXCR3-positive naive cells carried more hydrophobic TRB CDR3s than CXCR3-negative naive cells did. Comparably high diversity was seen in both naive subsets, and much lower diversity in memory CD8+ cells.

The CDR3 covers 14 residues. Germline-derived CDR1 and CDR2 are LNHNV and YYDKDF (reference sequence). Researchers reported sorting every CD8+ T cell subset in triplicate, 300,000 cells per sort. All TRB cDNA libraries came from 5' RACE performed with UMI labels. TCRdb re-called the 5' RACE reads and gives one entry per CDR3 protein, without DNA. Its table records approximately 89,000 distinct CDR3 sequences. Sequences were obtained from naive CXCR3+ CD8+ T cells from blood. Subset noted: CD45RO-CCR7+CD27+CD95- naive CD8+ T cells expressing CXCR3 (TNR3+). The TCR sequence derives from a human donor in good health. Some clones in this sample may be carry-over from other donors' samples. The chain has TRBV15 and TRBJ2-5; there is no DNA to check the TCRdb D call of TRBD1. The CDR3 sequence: CATSPTGGGETQYF.